The next 30 T cell receptor beta chains were all read from a single sample in a study of T cell responses to AZD1222 COVID-19 vaccine. TCRdb keeps only in-frame clones here, not all; method: immunoSEQ multiplex PCR. The profile shows fewer than 45,000 clones, 65% to 85% of them singletons. This sample comprised peripheral blood, obtained on day 0 of AZD1222 vaccination. Receptors were obtained from an adult in good health.

J is TRBJ2-3 and V is TRBV6-1; D ambiguous. The CDR3 has 13 residues. Trimming took 3 bases from V and 2 from J, leaving 6 bases between them. Germline CDR1 MNHNS, CDR2 SASEGT. CDR3 sequence reads: CASSDKNTDTQYF. The CDR3 bases are TGTGCCAGCAGTGACAAGAACACAGATACGCAGTATTTT.

CDR3 in DNA: TGTGCCAGCAGTTTATCGGGGGGTAGTGGGGGCGAGCAGTACTTC. Residues: CASSLSGGSGGEQYF. V gene TRBV27 combines with J gene TRBJ2-7, with D perhaps TRBD2 (6 bases). The CDR3 loop spans 15 amino acids. With 0 bases removed from V and 6 bases from J, the gap between germline ends came to 15 bases. Germline values: CDR1 MNHEY, CDR2 SMNVEV (reference sequence).

The V call is TRBV7-2, the J call TRBJ2-1, with D possibly TRBD1 on 8 matching bases. The length of the CDR3 is 14 residues. Germline CDR1 reads SGHTA; CDR2 reads FQGNSA. Deletions cut 5 bases from V and 8 bases from J, with 16 bases between. CDR3 bases: TGTGCCAGCAGCGACAGGGGAGGGTACGATGAGCAGTTCTTC. This codes for CASSDRGGYDEQFF.

This clone is a singleton in its sample. CDR3 loop: CASSHQSYPRGQFF. The CDR3 DNA reads as TGTGCCAGCAGCCATCAAAGTTACCCCCGGGGGCAGTTCTTC. The rearrangement joins TRBV14 to TRBJ2-1, with a tentative D call TRBD2 (5 bases). The V gene's germline CDR1 is SGHDN and CDR2 FVKESK. Trimming removed 3 bases from V and 12 bases from J, with 18 bases in between. This CDR3 has 14 amino acids.

The chain employs TRBV3-1 (or the pseudogene TRBV3-2) and TRBJ2-3; D is unclear. Trimming removed 0 bases at V and 4 bases at J, with 11 bases between. Germline V CDR1 and CDR2: LGHDT, YNNKEL (reference sequence). This CDR3 spans 15 amino acids. CDR3 DNA: TGTGCCAGCAGCCAAGAACGAAGAAGGGCAGATACGCAGTATTTT. Translated: CASSQERRRADTQYF.

The chain recombines TRBV5-6 with TRBJ1-1; no clear D gene. V was cut by 2 bases and J by 8 bases, with 10 bases left in between. Germline-derived CDR1 and CDR2 are SGHDT and YYEEEE. CDR3 length equals 12 residues. The CDR3 sequence is CASSFGPNEAFF. The DNA for the CDR3 is TGTGCCAGCAGCTTCGGCCCGAACGAAGCTTTCTTT.

This clone came up a few times. The chain joins TRBV7-6 to TRBJ1-1, with D maybe TRBD1 (6 bases). Trimming took 6 bases from V and 7 from J, leaving 27 bases between them. Germline V gene data show CDR1 as SGHVS and CDR2 as FNYEAQ. The CDR3 runs to 17 residues. The CDR3 DNA sequence: TGTGCCAGCAGTCTAGACCCGATCCTAACAGGGTTCAATGAAGCTTTCTTT. It is translated as CASSLDPILTGFNEAFF. Together with reference TRBV7-6 and TRBJ1-1, the CDR3 gives the full variable domain: GAGVSQSPRYKVTKRGQDVALRCDPISGHVSLYWYRQALGQGPEFLTYFNYEAQQDKSGLPNDRFSAERPEGSISTLTIQRTEQRDSAMYRCASSLDPILTGFNEAFFGQGTRLTVV.

The rearrangement links TRBV5-1 to TRBJ2-2; D gene uncertain. The CDR3 spans 14 residues. The V and J ends lost 6 bases and 3 bases respectively, with 12 bases between them. Germline V gene data show CDR1 as SGHRS and CDR2 as YFSETQ. CDR3 DNA: TGCGCCAGCACCGGGCTGACGGACACCGGGGAGCTGTTTTTT. This sequence encodes CASTGLTDTGELFF.

The CDR3 nucleotides are TGCGCCAGCAGTGAGGGGGGCGCTCCCCCCGAGCAGTACTTC. Translation: CASSEGGAPPEQYF. The chain is built from TRBV10-2 and TRBJ2-7; a possible D gene is TRBD1 (6 bases). Germline V gene lookup returns CDR1 WSHSY and CDR2 SAAADI. The CDR3 is 14 amino acids. Trimming took 2 bases from V and 6 from J, leaving 14 bases between them.

The gene calls are TRBV3-1 (or the pseudogene TRBV3-2) and TRBJ2-2; 7 bases are shared with TRBD1. Germline values: CDR1 LGHDT, CDR2 YNNKEL (reference sequence). This CDR3 is 19 amino acids long. V shed 1 base, J shed 1 base, and the junction held 12 bases outside the gene matches. CDR3 DNA sequence: TGTGCCAGCAGCCAAGTAGGGACAGAGCACAACCTGAACACCGGGGAGCTGTTTTTT. Protein: CASSQVGTEHNLNTGELFF.

Here the CDR3 reads CASSPDPPNTIYF. The DNA for the CDR3 is TGTGCCAGCTCACCGGACCCGCCGAACACCATATATTTT. J is TRBJ1-3 and V is TRBV18, with D uncertain. The CDR3 covers 13 residues. Between the trimmed V and J ends, which lost 3 bases and 7 bases, there was a span of 10 bases. Germline V gene data show CDR1 as KGHSH and CDR2 as LQKENI.

The chain joins TRBV5-1 to TRBJ2-2, with D uncertain. Deletions cut 1 base from V and 1 base from J, with 11 bases between. The germline CDR1 and CDR2 sequences are SGHRS and YFSETQ. The length of the CDR3 is 16 residues. The chain's CDR3 is CASSLNGLQNTGELFF. The DNA for the CDR3 is TGCGCCAGCAGCTTGAATGGGCTGCAGAACACCGGGGAGCTGTTTTTT.

V gene TRBV30 combines with J gene TRBJ2-3; 12 bases agree with TRBD1. The V gene end was trimmed by 5 bases and the J gene end by 2 bases; junction bases not matched to a gene: 5. The CDR3 is 15 amino acids. CDR1 and CDR2 from the germline V gene are GTSNPN and SVGIG (reference sequence). The CDR3 protein is CAWGTGGSSTDTQYF. DNA for the CDR3: TGTGCCTGGGGGACAGGGGGCTCCTCCACAGATACGCAGTATTTT. The full variable domain, completed using reference TRBV30 and TRBJ2-3, is SQTIHQWPATLVQPVGSPLSLECTVEGTSNPNLYWYRQAAGRGLQLLFYSVGIGQISSEVPQNLSASRPQDRQFILSSKKLLLSDSGFYLCAWGTGGSSTDTQYFGPGTRLTVL.

The V gene is TRBV30, the J gene TRBJ1-6; D unresolved. Deletions cut 0 bases from V and 8 bases from J, with 8 bases between. The CDR3 runs 13 residues. Germline V gives CDR1 GTSNPN, CDR2 SVGIG (reference sequence). CDR3 in amino acids: CAWSVSGDSPLHF. In DNA, the CDR3 is TGTGCCTGGAGTGTAAGCGGAGATTCACCCCTCCACTTT.

V usage is TRBV18 and J usage is TRBJ2-3, with D unresolved. Germline values: CDR1 KGHSH, CDR2 LQKENI. The CDR3 covers 15 residues. Trimming pared 0 bases from V and 2 bases from J, leaving 9 bases between. CDR3 region: CASSPPGVPTDTQYF. CDR3 in DNA: TGTGCCAGCTCACCACCGGGTGTGCCCACAGATACGCAGTATTTT.

The gene calls are TRBV11-2 and TRBJ1-2; D gene ambiguous. The CDR3 has 13 amino acids. V lost 3 bases, J lost 6 bases, and 11 bases lay in between. Germline CDR1 is SGHAT and CDR2 is FQNNGV. The CDR3 reads CASSFPRRDGYTF. CDR3 sequence (DNA): TGTGCCAGCAGCTTTCCCCGGAGGGATGGCTACACCTTC.

This chain links TRBV27 with TRBJ1-2; D might be TRBD1 (6 bases). This CDR3 spans 17 amino acids. V shed 0 bases and J shed 6 bases, with 20 bases lying between them. Germline values: CDR1 MNHEY, CDR2 SMNVEV (reference sequence). CDR3 DNA sequence: TGTGCCAGCAGTTTATCGATATTCCCGGGGGGGGCTGATGGCTACACCTTC. It codes for CASSLSIFPGGADGYTF.

The chain employs TRBV5-4 and TRBJ2-5; D remains ambiguous. This CDR3 spans 12 amino acids. CDR1 and CDR2 (germline): SGHNT, YYREEE (reference sequence). The germline V and J ends were trimmed by 2 bases and 7 bases, with 9 bases remaining between them. CDR3 nucleotide sequence: TGTGCCAGCAGCTTCCCGGGTGCGACCCAGTACTTC. Translating it yields CASSFPGATQYF.

For the CDR3, the DNA is TGTGCCAGCAGTTTATTAAAGCGGGGGTCCTACAATGAGCAGTTCTTC. It specifies CASSLLKRGSYNEQFF. This chain uses TRBV28 with TRBJ2-1, with 8 bases that match TRBD2. V shed 1 base, J shed 1 base, and the junction held 3 bases outside the gene matches. The germline gives CDR1 MDHEN, CDR2 SYDVKM. This CDR3 has 16 amino acids. Filled out from reference TRBV28 and TRBJ2-1, the complete variable domain reads DVKVTQSSRYLVKRTGEKVFLECVQDMDHENMFWYRQDPGLGLRLIYFSYDVKMKEKGDIPEGYSVSREKKERFSLILESASTNQTSMYLCASSLLKRGSYNEQFFGPGTRLTVL.

V gene TRBV2 combines with J gene TRBJ2-5; D may be TRBD2 (5 bases). Germline V gives CDR1 SNHLY, CDR2 FYNNEI. Trimming took 7 bases from V and 7 from J, leaving 31 bases between them. The CDR3 runs to 18 residues. The CDR3: CASTDRGAGGSTSATQYF. CDR3 DNA: TGTGCCAGCACCGACCGTGGTGCAGGCGGGTCGACCTCGGCGACCCAGTACTTC.

The V gene is TRBV6-5, the J gene TRBJ2-6; perhaps TRBD1 as D (5 bases). Looked up from germline, CDR1 is MNHEY and CDR2 is SVGAGI. The CDR3 extends over 15 amino acids. Trimming shortened V by 8 bases and J by 6 bases, and 17 bases separated the two germline ends. In DNA, the CDR3 is TGTGCCAGCGGGGCGACGTCCCCCTTGGCCAACGTCCTGACTTTC. Translation: CASGATSPLANVLTF.

The chain links TRBV4-3 to TRBJ2-6, with D unclear. The V gene's germline CDR1 is LGHNA and CDR2 YSLEER. CDR3 length: 17 amino acids. V gave up 0 bases and J gave up 4 bases, with 13 bases separating them. The CDR3: CASSQDVGPAGANVLTF. CDR3 sequence (DNA): TGCGCCAGCAGCCAAGATGTTGGGCCGGCCGGGGCCAACGTCCTGACTTTC.

A few counts support this clone. The rearrangement joins TRBV15 to TRBJ1-3; D gene ambiguous. The germline V and J ends were trimmed by 0 bases and 3 bases, with 9 bases remaining between them. The germline CDR1 and CDR2 sequences are LNHNV and YYDKDF (reference sequence). CDR3 length equals 15 residues. CDR3 residues: CATSRDRLDGNTIYF. The CDR3 nucleotides read TGTGCCACCAGCAGAGATCGACTAGATGGAAACACCATATATTTT.

The chain combines TRBV7-6 with TRBJ1-5; D perhaps matches TRBD1 (6 bases). Trimming pared 1 base from V and 5 bases from J, leaving 12 bases between. Germline CDR1 and CDR2: SGHVS and FNYEAQ. The length of the CDR3 is 15 residues. DNA for the CDR3: TGTGCCAGCAGCTTAGGGACAAAGGGGGATCAGCCCCAGCATTTT. Translated: CASSLGTKGDQPQHF.

The DNA of the CDR3 is TGTGCCAGCAGCCAGGGGACGTGGCGCACTGAAGCTTTCTTT. Its protein product is CASSQGTWRTEAFF. The chain joins TRBV3-1 (or the pseudogene TRBV3-2) to TRBJ1-1, with TRBD1 as a possible D gene (5 bases). V was pared by 3 bases and J by 4 bases, with 12 bases between. CDR3 length: 14 amino acids. Germline values: CDR1 LGHDT, CDR2 YNNKEL (reference sequence).

This chain joins TRBV19 and TRBJ2-1, with D possibly matching TRBD1 (6 bases). CDR1 LNHDA and CDR2 SQIVND come from the germline V gene (reference sequence). The V and J ends lost 8 bases and 3 bases respectively, with 11 bases between them. CDR3 length: 13 residues. CDR3 residues: CASGGSSYNEQFF. The CDR3 bases are TGTGCCAGTGGGGGCTCTAGCTACAATGAGCAGTTCTTC.

This clone is medium-sized (0.01 to 0.1%). The genes are TRBV2 and TRBJ2-7, with D maybe TRBD1 (6 bases). This CDR3 has 18 amino acids. V shed 1 base and J shed 0 bases, with 19 bases lying between them. Germline assignment: CDR1 SNHLY and CDR2 FYNNEI. The CDR3 loop is CASSEEGVGWPDSYEQYF. CDR3 in DNA: TGTGCCAGCAGTGAAGAGGGGGTGGGGTGGCCTGACTCCTACGAGCAGTACTTC.

This clone was counted only a few times. The rearrangement uses TRBV5-4 and TRBJ1-3, with TRBD1 as a possible D gene (6 bases). Per germline, CDR1 SGHNT and CDR2 YYREEE (reference sequence). V shed 4 bases and J shed 0 bases, with 14 bases lying between them. The CDR3 runs 16 residues. The CDR3 protein is CASSPEGGPSGNTIYF. CDR3 DNA sequence: TGTGCCAGCAGCCCAGAGGGGGGACCCTCTGGAAACACCATATATTTT.

The chain links TRBV5-4 to TRBJ1-1; 7 bases are a match to TRBD1. This CDR3 spans 15 amino acids. V trimming: 5 bases; J trimming: 2 bases; junction bases outside the gene matches: 9. Germline lookup yields CDR1 SGHNT and CDR2 YYREEE (reference sequence). The CDR3 DNA sequence: TGTGCCAGCAGGACTCGGGACAGCACCAACACTGAAGCTTTCTTT. As protein: CASRTRDSTNTEAFF. Supplemented by reference TRBV5-4 and TRBJ1-1, the full variable domain reads ETGVTQSPTHLIKTRGQQVTLRCSSQSGHNTVSWYQQALGQGPQFIFQYYREEENGRGNFPPRFSGLQFPNYSSELNVNALELDDSALYLCASRTRDSTNTEAFFGQGTRLTVV.

The chain employs TRBV9 and TRBJ2-1; 9 bases fit TRBD1. The CDR3 runs 15 residues. The V segment lost 2 bases and the J segment 7 bases; nucleotides outside the gene matches: 7. Germline V gene data show CDR1 as SGDLS and CDR2 as YYNGEE. CDR3 nucleotides: TGTGCCAGCAGCGTCCGAGACAGGGGGGATAATGAGCAGTTCTTC. Its protein product is CASSVRDRGDNEQFF.